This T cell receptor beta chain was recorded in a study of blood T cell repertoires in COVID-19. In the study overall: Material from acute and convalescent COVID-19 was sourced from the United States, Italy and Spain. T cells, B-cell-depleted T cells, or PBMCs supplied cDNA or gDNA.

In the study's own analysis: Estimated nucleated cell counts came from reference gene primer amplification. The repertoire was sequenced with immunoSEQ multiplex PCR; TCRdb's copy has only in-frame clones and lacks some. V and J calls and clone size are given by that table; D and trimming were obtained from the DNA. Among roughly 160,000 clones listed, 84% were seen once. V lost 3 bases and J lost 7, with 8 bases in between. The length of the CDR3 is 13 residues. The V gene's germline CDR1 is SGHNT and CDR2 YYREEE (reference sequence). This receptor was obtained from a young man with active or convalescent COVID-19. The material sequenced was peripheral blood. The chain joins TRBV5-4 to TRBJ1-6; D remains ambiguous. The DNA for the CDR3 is TGTGCCAGCAGCTCGGTACCAAATTCACCCCTCCACTTT. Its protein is CASSSVPNSPLHF.